These 21 T cell receptor beta chains originate from one sample sequenced in a study of cytomegalovirus exposure and HLA in healthy donors. The primer mix had 60 Vbeta and 13 Jbeta primers. Sequenced by immunoSEQ multiplex PCR; TCRdb stores in-frame clones only, minus some. The listing contains roughly 75,000 clones. Sequenced material: PBMCs. Receptors originate from a man aged 40-50 years in good health and CMV-seronegative.

The chain has TRBV19 and TRBJ1-2; D ambiguous. This CDR3 is 14 amino acids long. With 8 bases removed from V and 4 bases from J, the gap between germline ends came to 17 bases. Germline assignment: CDR1 LNHDA and CDR2 SQIVND (reference sequence). This CDR3 is CASGPREIGYGYTF. In DNA, the CDR3 is TGTGCCAGTGGTCCACGTGAGATCGGCTATGGCTACACCTTC.

A note on this clone: The identical CDR3 is also encoded by other nucleotide sequences in the sample. The J gene is TRBJ2-7, the V gene TRBV29-1; 8 nucleotides agree with TRBD1. The CDR3 is 12 residues long. Germline V gene data show CDR1 as SQVTM and CDR2 as ANQGSEA. V lost 6 bases to trimming and J lost 5 bases; unmatched junction nucleotides: 6. DNA for the CDR3: TGCAGCGTCGGCAGGGGGCTCCACGAGCAGTACTTC. Amino acids: CSVGRGLHEQYF.

This chain joins TRBV4-3 and TRBJ1-1; D remains ambiguous. This CDR3 has 13 amino acids. CDR1 and CDR2 from the germline V gene are LGHNA and YSLEER. Between the trimmed V and J ends, which lost 3 bases and 4 bases, there was a span of 9 bases. CDR3 residues: CASSQLLATEAFF. CDR3 bases: TGCGCCAGCAGCCAGCTACTAGCCACTGAAGCTTTCTTT.

CDR3 bases: TGTGCCACCAGCAGGGAATTGACAGGGTATAATGAAAAACTGTTTTTT. Its protein product is CATSRELTGYNEKLFF. The chain uses TRBV15 and TRBJ1-4; 7 nucleotides match TRBD1. There are 16 residues in the CDR3. The germline gives CDR1 LNHNV, CDR2 YYDKDF (reference sequence). Trimming at V came to 3 bases and at J to 4 bases, leaving 8 bases not matched to a gene.

The chain recombines TRBV6-5 with TRBJ2-6; D call uncertain. The ends were cut back, 4 bases at V and 1 base at J, with 11 bases in the middle. CDR3 size: 16 residues. The germline V gene has CDR1 MNHEY and CDR2 SVGAGI. The CDR3 reads CASSSPGSSGANVLTF. CDR3 coding DNA: TGTGCCAGCAGTTCTCCTGGTAGTTCTGGGGCCAACGTCCTGACTTTC.

The rearrangement joins TRBV6-6 to TRBJ2-5; 8 nucleotides match TRBD1. The J call may not be correct, given that the DNA end is closer to TRBJ2-7. The CDR3 runs 16 residues. Germline V lookup: CDR1 MNHNY, CDR2 SVGAGI (reference sequence). CDR3: CASSYISGGVTYEQYF. CDR3 nucleotides: TGTGCCAGCAGTTACATCTCAGGGGGCGTCACCTACGAGCAGTACTTC.

The V call is TRBV15, the J call TRBJ2-5, with D unclear. From germline, CDR1 is LNHNV and CDR2 YYDKDF (reference sequence). V lost 3 bases, J lost 0 bases, and 2 bases lay in between. The length of the CDR3 is 12 residues. The CDR3 nucleotides read TGTGCCACCAGCAGCTACCAAGAGACCCAGTACTTC. It specifies CATSSYQETQYF.

The chain combines TRBV4-3 with TRBJ2-7, with TRBD2 matching 7 bases. V trimming: 0 bases; J trimming: 2 bases; junction bases outside the gene matches: 7. Germline CDR1 and CDR2: LGHNA and YSLEER. The CDR3 runs 16 residues. The CDR3: CASSQDFRLAAYEQYF. For the CDR3, the DNA is TGCGCCAGCAGCCAAGATTTTCGCCTAGCGGCCTACGAGCAGTACTTC.

The chain couples TRBV6-5 to TRBJ2-1; D perhaps matches TRBD1 (5 bases). Germline CDR1 is MNHEY and CDR2 is SVGAGI. The CDR3 covers 14 residues. The V gene lost 2 bases and the J gene lost 5 bases, with 10 bases spanning the gap. As DNA, the CDR3 is TGTGCCAGCAGTTACCAGGGATTGAACAATGAGCAGTTCTTC. Translated, it gives CASSYQGLNNEQFF.

The CDR3 region has the DNA TGTGCCAGCTCACGGACTAGTAGGAATGAGCAGTTCTTC. Its translation is CASSRTSRNEQFF. The genes are TRBV18 and TRBJ2-1; the match to TRBD2 covers 7 bases. This CDR3 has 13 amino acids. Germline-derived CDR1 and CDR2 are KGHSH and LQKENI. V was pared by 4 bases and J by 7 bases, with 4 bases of the junction left unmatched.

The genes are TRBV4-1 and TRBJ1-4, with D uncertain. Trimming removed 4 bases from V and 3 bases from J, with 9 bases in between. The CDR3 extends over 14 amino acids. CDR1 is MGHRA and CDR2 is YSYEKL in the germline V gene. In nucleotides, the CDR3 is TGCGCCAGCAGCCCGACAATGCCTAATGAAAAACTGTTTTTT. Translation gives CASSPTMPNEKLFF.

This sequence joins TRBV14 and TRBJ2-5; the match to TRBD2 covers 12 bases. The CDR3 loop spans 15 amino acids. Germline lookup yields CDR1 SGHDN and CDR2 FVKESK. V was pared by 1 base and J by 5 bases, with 2 bases of the junction left unmatched. The CDR3 sequence: CASSQVLAGGETQYF. The CDR3 nucleotides read TGTGCCAGCAGCCAAGTACTAGCGGGGGGTGAGACCCAGTACTTC.

This sequence joins TRBV19 and TRBJ2-1, with TRBD2 identical over 9 bases. CDR3 size: 19 residues. The ends lost 5 bases at V and 3 bases at J; junction bases unmatched: 17. Germline CDR1 LNHDA, CDR2 SQIVND (reference sequence). The CDR3 region has the DNA TGTGCCAGTAGTTCTCCATCGGGGCGGGGGGGCCTCTACTACAATGAGCAGTTCTTC. It encodes CASSSPSGRGGLYYNEQFF.

V usage is TRBV30 and J usage is TRBJ2-1, with TRBD2 as a possible D gene (5 bases). The CDR3 is 14 amino acids. Trimming took off 3 bases at V and 4 bases at J, with 13 bases between the two ends. CDR1 is GTSNPN, CDR2 SVGIG, per germline (reference sequence). The CDR3 nucleotides read TGTGCCTGGAGGCCCCGAGTAGCGTACAATGAGCAGTTCTTC. Its protein is CAWRPRVAYNEQFF.

This chain links TRBV19 with TRBJ2-7, with 10 bases identical to TRBD2. The CDR3 sequence is 18 residues long. V gave up 5 bases and J gave up 7 bases; unmatched junction bases: 20. The V gene's germline CDR1 is LNHDA and CDR2 SQIVND (reference sequence). CDR3 sequence reads: CASSSNPGTSGRAGEQYF. The CDR3 nucleotides are TGTGCCAGTAGTTCAAATCCAGGGACCAGCGGGAGGGCCGGAGAGCAGTACTTC.

The rearrangement links TRBV30 to TRBJ1-5; 9 bases line up with TRBD1. The J segment lost 2 bases and the V segment lost 3 bases, leaving 11 bases of the junction unmatched. The CDR3 consists of 17 residues. CDR1 GTSNPN and CDR2 SVGIG come from the germline V gene (reference sequence). CDR3 in DNA: TGTGCCTGGAGCGCTTATACAGGGGGCCTGGGCAATCAGCCCCAGCATTTT. Protein: CAWSAYTGGLGNQPQHF. Full variable domain (remainder filled in from reference TRBV30 and TRBJ1-5): SQTIHQWPATLVQPVGSPLSLECTVEGTSNPNLYWYRQAAGRGLQLLFYSVGIGQISSEVPQNLSASRPQDRQFILSSKKLLLSDSGFYLCAWSAYTGGLGNQPQHFGDGTRLSIL.

The chain employs TRBV9 and TRBJ2-1; a possible D gene is TRBD1 (6 bases). CDR1 and CDR2 (germline): SGDLS, YYNGEE. The ends were cut back, 3 bases at V and 3 bases at J, with 16 bases in the middle. The CDR3 extends over 16 amino acids. CDR3 nucleotide sequence: TGTGCCAGCAGCGCTGTCCGGGACACCGACTACAATGAGCAGTTCTTC. Protein product: CASSAVRDTDYNEQFF.

The gene calls are TRBV5-4 and TRBJ2-7; tentatively, D is TRBD1 (6 bases). The CDR3 sequence is 15 residues long. Trimming left V 3 bases short and J 0 bases short, with 13 bases between. The V gene's germline CDR1 is SGHNT and CDR2 YYREEE (reference sequence). The CDR3 DNA sequence: TGTGCCAGCAGCTCCTACAGGGATCGCTCCTACGAGCAGTACTTC. Encoded protein: CASSSYRDRSYEQYF.

V usage is TRBV7-9 and J usage is TRBJ1-4; 9 bases are shared with TRBD1. Trimming took 4 bases from V and 4 from J; bases not matched to a gene: 1. CDR3 length equals 14 residues. CDR1 and CDR2 (germline): SEHNR, FQNEAQ (reference sequence). CDR3 region: CASSSGQGNEKLFF. DNA of the CDR3: TGTGCCAGCAGCTCGGGACAGGGTAATGAAAAACTGTTTTTT.

DNA of the CDR3: TGCGCCAGCAGGGACACCCAGAACACTGAAGCTTTCTTT. This sequence encodes CASRDTQNTEAFF. This rearrangement joins TRBV4-3 to TRBJ1-1; possible D gene TRBD1, 5 bases. This CDR3 contains 13 residues. Germline assignment: CDR1 LGHNA and CDR2 YSLEER. With 6 bases removed from V and 1 base from J, the gap between germline ends came to 9 bases.

The chain is built from TRBV5-4 and TRBJ1-3; 8 bases fit TRBD1. The V and J ends lost 4 bases and 1 base, in that order; junction bases with no gene match: 7. Germline V CDR1 and CDR2: SGHNT, YYREEE (reference sequence). The CDR3 extends over 16 amino acids. CDR3 region: CASSPGQGASGNTIYF. CDR3 sequence (DNA): TGTGCCAGCAGCCCGGGGCAGGGGGCGTCTGGAAACACCATATATTTT.